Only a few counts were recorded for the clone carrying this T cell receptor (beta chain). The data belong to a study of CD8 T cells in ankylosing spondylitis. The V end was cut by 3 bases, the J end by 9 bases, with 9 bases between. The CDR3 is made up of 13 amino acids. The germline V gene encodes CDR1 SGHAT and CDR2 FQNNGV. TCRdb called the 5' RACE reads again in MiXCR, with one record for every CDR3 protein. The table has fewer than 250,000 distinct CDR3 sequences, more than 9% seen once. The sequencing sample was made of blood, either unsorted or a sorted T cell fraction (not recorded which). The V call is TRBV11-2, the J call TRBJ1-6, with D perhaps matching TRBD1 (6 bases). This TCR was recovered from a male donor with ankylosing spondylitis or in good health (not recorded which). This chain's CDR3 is CASSFNRVSPLHF. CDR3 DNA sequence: TGTGCCAGCAGCTTCAACAGGGTTTCACCCCTCCACTTT. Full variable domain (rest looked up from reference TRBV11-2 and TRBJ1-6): EAGVAQSPRYKIIEKRQSVAFWCNPISGHATLYWYQQILGQGPKLLIQFQNNGVVDDSQLPKDRFSAERLKGVDSTLKIQPAKLEDSAVYLCASSFNRVSPLHFGNGTRLTVT.